This T cell receptor beta chain stems from a study of blood T cell repertoires in COVID-19. Study-level background: Acute and convalescent COVID-19 specimens originated in the United States, Italy and Spain. PBMCs, B-cell-depleted T cells, or T cells were the source of the cDNA or gDNA that made up the material.

With 4 bases removed from V and 4 bases from J, the gap between germline ends came to 17 bases. There are 15 residues in the CDR3. Germline CDR1 reads SGHRS; CDR2 reads YFSETQ. Original processing methods: Nucleated cell number was recorded as an estimate derived from reference gene primer amplification. Clones were sequenced by immunoSEQ multiplex PCR, and TCRdb holds only the in-frame ones, with some missing. Clone size and the V and J calls come from that table; the DNA yielded D and trimming. The repertoire holds 250,000 to 300,000 clones, with just under 90% as singletons. The source is a middle-aged woman with acute or convalescent COVID-19. The sample comprised peripheral blood. The V call is TRBV5-1, the J call TRBJ2-5, with a weak D call TRBD2 (6 bases). CDR3 loop: CASSTGDWQRETQYF. The CDR3 DNA is TGCGCCAGCAGCACGGGGGACTGGCAAAGAGAGACCCAGTACTTC.